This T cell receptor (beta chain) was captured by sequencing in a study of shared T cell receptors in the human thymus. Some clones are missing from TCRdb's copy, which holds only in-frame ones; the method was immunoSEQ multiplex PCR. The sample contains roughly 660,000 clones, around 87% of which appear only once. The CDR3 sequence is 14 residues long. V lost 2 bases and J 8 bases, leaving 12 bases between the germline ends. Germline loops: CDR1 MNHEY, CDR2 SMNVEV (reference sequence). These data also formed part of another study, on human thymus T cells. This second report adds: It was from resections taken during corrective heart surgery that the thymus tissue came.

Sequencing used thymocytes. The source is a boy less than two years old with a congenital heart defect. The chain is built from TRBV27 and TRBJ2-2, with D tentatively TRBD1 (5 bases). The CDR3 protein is CASSLLQGLGELFF. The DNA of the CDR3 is TGTGCCAGCAGTTTACTGCAGGGCTTAGGGGAGCTGTTTTTT.